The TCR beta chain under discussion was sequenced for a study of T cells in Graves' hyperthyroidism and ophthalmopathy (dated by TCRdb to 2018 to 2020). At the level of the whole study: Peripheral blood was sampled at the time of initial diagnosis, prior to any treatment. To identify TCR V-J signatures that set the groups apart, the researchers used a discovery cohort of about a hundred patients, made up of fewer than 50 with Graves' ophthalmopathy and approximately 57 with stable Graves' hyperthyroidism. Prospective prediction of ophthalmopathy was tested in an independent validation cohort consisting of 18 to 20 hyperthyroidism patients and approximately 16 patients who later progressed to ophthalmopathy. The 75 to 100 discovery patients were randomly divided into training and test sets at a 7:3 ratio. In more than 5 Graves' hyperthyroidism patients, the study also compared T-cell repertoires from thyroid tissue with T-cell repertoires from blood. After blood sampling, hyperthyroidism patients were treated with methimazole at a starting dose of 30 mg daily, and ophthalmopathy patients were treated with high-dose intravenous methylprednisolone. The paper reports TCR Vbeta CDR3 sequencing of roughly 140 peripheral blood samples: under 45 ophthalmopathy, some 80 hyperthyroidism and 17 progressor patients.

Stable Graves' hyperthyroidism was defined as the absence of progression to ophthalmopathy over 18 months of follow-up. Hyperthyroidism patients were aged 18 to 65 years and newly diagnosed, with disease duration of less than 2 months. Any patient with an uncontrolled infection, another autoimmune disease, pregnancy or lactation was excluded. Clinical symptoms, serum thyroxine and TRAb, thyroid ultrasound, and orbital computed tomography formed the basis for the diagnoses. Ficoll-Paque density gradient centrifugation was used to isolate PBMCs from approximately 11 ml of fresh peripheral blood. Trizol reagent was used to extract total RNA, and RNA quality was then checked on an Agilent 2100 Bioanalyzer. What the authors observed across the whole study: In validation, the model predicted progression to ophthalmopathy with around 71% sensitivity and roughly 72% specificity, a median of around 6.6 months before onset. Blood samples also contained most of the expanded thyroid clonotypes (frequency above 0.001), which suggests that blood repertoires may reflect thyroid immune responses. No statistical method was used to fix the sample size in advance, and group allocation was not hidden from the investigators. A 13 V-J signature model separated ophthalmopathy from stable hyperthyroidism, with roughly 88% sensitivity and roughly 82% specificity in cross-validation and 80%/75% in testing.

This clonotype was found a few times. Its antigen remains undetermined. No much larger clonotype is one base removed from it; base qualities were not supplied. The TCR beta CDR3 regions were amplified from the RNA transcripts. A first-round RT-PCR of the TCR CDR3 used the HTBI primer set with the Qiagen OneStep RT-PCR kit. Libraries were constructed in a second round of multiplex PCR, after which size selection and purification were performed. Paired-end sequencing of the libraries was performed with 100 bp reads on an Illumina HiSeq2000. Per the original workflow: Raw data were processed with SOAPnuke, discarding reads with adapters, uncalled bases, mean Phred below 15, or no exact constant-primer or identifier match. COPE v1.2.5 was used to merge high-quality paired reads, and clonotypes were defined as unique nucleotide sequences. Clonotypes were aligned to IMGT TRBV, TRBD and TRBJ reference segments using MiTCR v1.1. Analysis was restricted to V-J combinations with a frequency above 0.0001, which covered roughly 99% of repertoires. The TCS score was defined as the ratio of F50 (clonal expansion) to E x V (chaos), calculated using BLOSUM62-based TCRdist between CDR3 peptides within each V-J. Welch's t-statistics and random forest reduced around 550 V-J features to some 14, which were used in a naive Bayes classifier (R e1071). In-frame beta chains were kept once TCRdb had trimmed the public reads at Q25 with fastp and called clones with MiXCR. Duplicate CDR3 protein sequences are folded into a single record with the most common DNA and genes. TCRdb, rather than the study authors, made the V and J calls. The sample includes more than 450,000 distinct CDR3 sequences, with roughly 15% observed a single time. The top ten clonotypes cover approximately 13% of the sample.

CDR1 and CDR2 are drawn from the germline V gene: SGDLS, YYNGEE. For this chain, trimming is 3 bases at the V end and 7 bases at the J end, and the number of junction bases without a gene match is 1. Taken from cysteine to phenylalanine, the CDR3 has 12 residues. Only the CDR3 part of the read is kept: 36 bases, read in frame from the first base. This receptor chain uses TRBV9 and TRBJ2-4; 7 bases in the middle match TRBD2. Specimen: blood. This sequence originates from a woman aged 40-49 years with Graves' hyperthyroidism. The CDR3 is CASSDSGNIQYF. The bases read TGTGCCAGCAGCGATAGCGGGAACATTCAGTACTTC.